The 22 T cell receptor beta chains below were found in one sample sequenced in a study of CD8+ T cells in alopecia areata. Isolated RNA was reverse transcribed into cDNA used as the sequencing template. Generated by immunoSEQ multiplex PCR, the TCRdb table keeps only in-frame clones and is missing some. The data show under 15,000 clones, approximately 65% seen once. Alopecia areata patients provided lesional scalp punch biopsies and peripheral blood, both collected for the study. Sequenced sample: skin. The origin of the receptors is a human donor with alopecia areata.

J is TRBJ2-7 and V is TRBV7-6; 11 bases map to TRBD2. Germline-derived CDR1 and CDR2 are SGHVS and FNYEAQ. The CDR3 consists of 16 residues. The junction had 8 bases not matched to a gene; V was cut back by 0 bases and J by 7 bases. CDR3 in DNA: TGTGCCAGCAGCTTAGCCGGGACTAGCGGTACGGGAGAGCAGTACTTC. The encoded protein is CASSLAGTSGTGEQYF. Full variable domain (outside the CDR3, taken from reference TRBV7-6 and TRBJ2-7): GAGVSQSPRYKVTKRGQDVALRCDPISGHVSLYWYRQALGQGPEFLTYFNYEAQQDKSGLPNDRFSAERPEGSISTLTIQRTEQRDSAMYRCASSLAGTSGTGEQYFGPGTRLTVT.

V is TRBV6-5 and J is TRBJ2-7; 7 bases match TRBD2. The CDR3 has 14 amino acids. V gave up 8 bases and J gave up 0 bases; unmatched junction bases: 7. Germline V gene sequence: CDR1 MNHEY, CDR2 SVGAGI. The CDR3 reads CASRPSSGSYEQYF. CDR3 coding DNA: TGTGCCAGCCGTCCATCTAGCGGCTCCTACGAGCAGTACTTC.

The chain combines TRBV5-1 with TRBJ2-7; 9 nucleotides match TRBD2. Germline lookup yields CDR1 SGHRS and CDR2 YFSETQ. The CDR3 consists of 14 residues. Losses at the gene ends were 2 bases for V and 2 bases for J; bases not matched to a gene: 2. The CDR3, as DNA: TGCGCCAGCAGCTTAGTAGCGGGAGCCTACGAGCAGTACTTC. It specifies CASSLVAGAYEQYF.

This clone was seen once. This chain links TRBV27 with TRBJ2-1; D unclear. Germline CDR1 reads MNHEY; CDR2 reads SMNVEV (reference sequence). Trimming took off 3 bases at V and 9 bases at J, with 12 bases between the two ends. The CDR3 extends over 13 amino acids. CDR3 sequence reads: CASSFLRGGEQFF. DNA of the CDR3: TGTGCCAGCAGTTTTCTACGAGGTGGTGAGCAGTTCTTC.

Details on this clone: One end of the junction fails to match germline, which may point to a read error. V gene TRBV7-7 combines with J gene TRBJ2-2; tentative D call: TRBD2 (5 bases). Germline-derived CDR1 and CDR2 are SSHAT and FNYEAQ (reference sequence). This CDR3 contains 16 residues. Here the CDR3 DNA reads TGTGCTAGCAGCTTTAATTCGGGGAGGAACACCGGGGAGCTGTTTTTT. This gives the protein CASSFNSGRNTGELFF.

This clone appeared a few times. This rearrangement joins TRBV19 to TRBJ2-5; maybe TRBD2 (6 bases). Germline V gene data show CDR1 as LNHDA and CDR2 as SQIVND (reference sequence). The CDR3 is 14 amino acids. With 3 bases removed from V and 5 bases from J, the gap between germline ends came to 13 bases. The CDR3 spells CASSMGGPWETQYF. The CDR3, as DNA: TGTGCCAGTAGTATGGGGGGACCGTGGGAGACCCAGTACTTC.

J is TRBJ2-1 and V is TRBV6-4, with 10 bases matching TRBD1. The J segment lost 3 bases and the V segment lost 5 bases, leaving 4 bases of the junction unmatched. This CDR3 spans 15 amino acids. Germline V gene data show CDR1 as MRHNA and CDR2 as SNTAGT. The CDR3, as DNA: TGTGCCAGCAGTCACGGGACAGGGGACTACAATGAGCAGTTCTTC. Its protein is CASSHGTGDYNEQFF.

The V and J genes are TRBV6-5 and TRBJ1-4; 8 bases are shared with TRBD1. The CDR3 runs to 15 residues. J lost 8 bases, V lost 2 bases, and 7 bases had no gene match. From germline, CDR1 is MNHEY and CDR2 SVGAGI. CDR3 DNA: TGTGCCAGCAGTTACAGGGCAGGGGGCGCGGAAAAACTGTTTTTT. Its translation is CASSYRAGGAEKLFF.

This chain uses TRBV2 with TRBJ2-1; 10 positions match TRBD1. With 6 bases clipped from V and 4 bases from J, the junction kept 9 bases outside the gene matches. The CDR3 spans 16 residues. CDR1 and CDR2 (germline): SNHLY, FYNNEI. The CDR3 region is CASSRVGDRGYNEQFF. In DNA form, the CDR3 reads TGTGCCAGCAGCCGGGTAGGGGACAGGGGTTACAATGAGCAGTTCTTC.

The chain employs TRBV7-3 and TRBJ2-3, with unresolved D. There are 15 residues in the CDR3. Trimming removed 5 bases at V and 0 bases at J, with 12 bases between. CDR1 SGHTA and CDR2 FQGTGA come from the germline V gene. This CDR3 reads CASSRLGVSTDTQYF. The CDR3 DNA sequence: TGTGCCAGCAGCCGACTGGGCGTAAGCACAGATACGCAGTATTTT.

The rearrangement joins TRBV5-7 to TRBJ2-4; 10 bases are a match to TRBD1. TRBV5-7 is filed as an ORF, its function uncertain. Germline trimming cut 3 bases from V and 1 base from J; bases unmatched to any gene: 10. The CDR3 covers 18 residues. The CDR3: CASSSDRGALLAKNIQYF. As DNA, the CDR3 is TGTGCCAGCAGCTCGGACAGGGGGGCCCTCTTGGCCAAAAACATTCAGTACTTC.

This clone has just a few counts. The chain employs TRBV15 and TRBJ2-2; no clear D gene. Trimming removed 2 bases from V and 2 bases from J, with 9 bases in between. The germline gives CDR1 LNHNV, CDR2 YYDKDF (reference sequence). The CDR3 is made up of 15 amino acids. CDR3 DNA: TGTGCCACCAGCAGACTTGGTAGCAACACCGGGGAGCTGTTTTTT. It is translated as CATSRLGSNTGELFF.

This clone is medium-sized by share. This sequence joins TRBV7-3 and TRBJ2-1; D not certain. This CDR3 contains 16 residues. The V end lost 3 bases, the J end lost 0 bases, and 12 bases lay between the germline ends. Germline V gene lookup returns CDR1 SGHTA and CDR2 FQGTGA. This CDR3 is CASSLATQSSYNEQFF. The CDR3 nucleotides read TGTGCCAGCAGCTTGGCAACCCAAAGCTCCTACAATGAGCAGTTCTTC.

This rearrangement joins TRBV4-1 to TRBJ2-2; weak D call: TRBD1 (5 bases). This CDR3 has 16 residues. V lost 1 base and J lost 4, with 13 bases in between. The germline CDR1 and CDR2 sequences are MGHRA and YSYEKL. The CDR3 spells CASSQADMGFTGELFF. The CDR3 DNA follows: TGCGCCAGCAGCCAAGCGGACATGGGGTTCACCGGGGAGCTGTTTTTT.

The chain recombines TRBV5-1 with TRBJ2-3; 7 bases are a match to TRBD2. This CDR3 has 16 residues. V shed 3 bases, J shed 5 bases, and the junction held 12 bases outside the gene matches. The germline V gene encodes CDR1 SGHRS and CDR2 YFSETQ. CDR3: CASSSKTLGGGDTQYF. The CDR3 nucleotides are TGCGCCAGCAGCTCCAAGACCCTGGGGGGGGGAGATACGCAGTATTTT.

This clone was seen a few times. This sequence joins TRBV28 and TRBJ2-1, with unresolved D. V lost 5 bases to trimming and J lost 4 bases, with 3 bases between them. The germline V gene has CDR1 MDHEN and CDR2 SYDVKM. This CDR3 has 11 amino acids. The CDR3 spells CASSGYNEQFF. The CDR3 DNA follows: TGTGCCAGCAGTGGGTACAATGAGCAGTTCTTC.

This clone was counted between two and nine times. The chain employs TRBV15 and TRBJ2-2, with D maybe TRBD1 (6 bases). The CDR3 is 14 amino acids. The germline gives CDR1 LNHNV, CDR2 YYDKDF (reference sequence). Trimming removed 5 bases from V and 5 bases from J, with 12 bases in between. CDR3 nucleotide sequence: TGTGCCACCAGCCGGTCAGGGGTTACCGGGGAGCTGTTTTTT. Its protein is CATSRSGVTGELFF.

The V gene is TRBV2, the J gene TRBJ2-1; TRBD2 is a possible D gene (6 bases). The germline V and J ends were trimmed by 4 bases and 0 bases, with 13 bases remaining between them. Germline CDR1 and CDR2: SNHLY and FYNNEI. This CDR3 region has 16 residues. CDR3 bases: TGTGCCAGCAGTGTACGGGACTTTCGCTCCTACAATGAGCAGTTCTTC. The encoded protein is CASSVRDFRSYNEQFF.

The CDR3 DNA sequence: TGCAGCGTTCTGACAGGTATCTCCTCCTACAATGAGCAGTTCTTC. Its protein product is CSVLTGISSYNEQFF. The chain is built from TRBV29-1 and TRBJ2-1, with a tentative D call TRBD1 (6 bases). Germline lookup yields CDR1 SQVTM and CDR2 ANQGSEA. This CDR3 comprises 15 residues. V was pared by 5 bases and J by 0 bases, with 14 bases between.

This chain links TRBV18 with TRBJ1-4, with 7 bases aligning to TRBD1. Germline assignment: CDR1 KGHSH and CDR2 LQKENI. CDR3 length: 16 residues. Trimming removed 4 bases from V and 3 bases from J; junction bases left unmatched: 8. The CDR3 reads CASSQNGQDANEKLFF. CDR3 coding DNA: TGTGCCAGCTCACAGAACGGACAGGATGCTAATGAAAAACTGTTTTTT.

The V gene is TRBV7-9, the J gene TRBJ2-7; D is uncertain. Germline CDR1 reads SEHNR; CDR2 reads FQNEAQ (reference sequence). Trimming shortened V by 5 bases and J by 6 bases, and 14 bases separated the two germline ends. The CDR3 is 13 amino acids. CDR3 DNA sequence: TGTGCCAGCAGCCCAACACCCCCGCGCGAGCAGTACTTC. Translation gives CASSPTPPREQYF.

This clone was observed a handful of times. V is TRBV23-1 and J is TRBJ1-5; D is perhaps TRBD1 (5 bases). Being an ORF, TRBV23-1 has a function that is uncertain. The V end was cut by 1 base, the J end by 3 bases, with 19 bases between. The CDR3 is made up of 18 amino acids. The DNA of the CDR3 is TGCGCCAGCAGTCAATTCCCCAAATGGGGCTGGATCAATCAGCCCCAGCATTTT. Amino acids: CASSQFPKWGWINQPQHF.